This T cell receptor beta chain stems from a study of Ad26.COV2.S vaccination and SARS-CoV-2 variants. Study-level results: Substantial response breadth was reportedly seen for spike-specific CD8+ and CD4+ T cells after vaccination.

Points on this clone: Its matching antigen is unknown. The sample has other DNA sequences that encode this CDR3 too.

Profiled with immunoSEQ multiplex PCR; TCRdb holds only in-frame clones, not every one. The table lists 350,000 to 450,000 clones, 83% of them singletons, with around 7.4% in the top ten. This CDR3 has 14 residues. Germline CDR1 GTSNPN, CDR2 SVGIG (reference sequence). Trimming cost V 0 bases and J 0 bases, with 6 bases left between them. Treatment noted: about 20 received Ad26.COV2.S at low or high dose, single or two shots; about five received placebo; per-sample allocation not given. Samples analyzed were those drawn on day 63 after the first vaccine or placebo injection. This specimen was peripheral blood, taken in a trial of Ad26.COV2.S vaccine versus placebo. The clonotype was recovered from a person aged 18-60 years who received the Ad26.COV2.S COVID-19 vaccine or a placebo. The chain is built from TRBV30 and TRBJ1-3; D unclear. DNA of the CDR3: TGTGCCTGGAGTGTCGGAGTCTCTGGAAACACCATATATTTT. Amino acids: CAWSVGVSGNTIYF.